These T cell receptor beta chains were read from a single sample in a study of blood T cell repertoires in COVID-19. TCRdb keeps only in-frame clones here, not all; method: immunoSEQ multiplex PCR. Counted here are 260,000 or so clones, under 90% occurring once; the ten biggest clones make up 15%. Sequencing was carried out using PBMCs or T cells enriched from blood (not recorded which). The source of these receptors is a man younger than 35 who had recovered from COVID-19. CDR3s include the opening cysteine and the closing phenylalanine or tryptophan. D genes are given only for firm matches. Clone size is stated in some rows and not others, as once, few, many or a class when expanded.

clone_size j_call v_call d_call cdr3_aa cdr3_nt
NA TRBJ2-3 TRBV4-1 TRBD1 CASSQLRDSYTDTQYF TGCGCCAGCAGCCAGCTCCGGGACAGCTACACAGATACGCAGTATTTT
NA TRBJ2-7 TRBV7-9 NA CASSSTGRYEQYF TGTGCCAGCAGCTCAACAGGGAGATACGAGCAGTACTTC
once TRBJ2-5 TRBV27 NA CASSLSTSLETQYF TGTGCCAGCAGTTTATCGACTAGTTTGGAGACCCAGTACTTC
NA TRBJ1-5 TRBV4-1 TRBD1 CASSRTGQVGNQPQHF TGCGCCAGCAGCCGAACGGGACAGGTGGGGAATCAGCCCCAGCATTTT
medium-sized TRBJ2-5 TRBV12-3/TRBV12-4 TRBD1 CASSDRGQETQYF TGTGCCAGCAGTGACAGGGGGCAAGAGACCCAGTACTTC
NA TRBJ2-5 TRBV9 TRBD2 CASSVGGGSETQYF TGTGCCAGCAGCGTAGGGGGCGGGAGCGAGACCCAGTACTTC
few TRBJ1-6 TRBV2 TRBD1 CASSLDRVKVNSPLHF TGTGCCAGCAGTCTGGACAGGGTAAAGGTTAATTCACCCCTCCACTTT
NA TRBJ2-1 TRBV19 NA CASSIEQAYYNEQFF TGTGCCAGTAGTATAGAACAGGCATACTACAATGAGCAGTTCTTC
NA TRBJ2-5 TRBV7-9 TRBD2 CASSLGETSGQETQYF TGTGCCAGCAGCTTAGGGGAGACTAGCGGACAAGAGACCCAGTACTTC
few TRBJ1-5 TRBV6-5 TRBD1 CASSYTGQVDTWPQHF TGTGCCAGCAGTTACACAGGACAGGTCGACACATGGCCCCAGCATTTT
NA TRBJ2-2 TRBV12-3/TRBV12-4 NA CASSFTATGELFF TGTGCCAGCAGTTTTACAGCTACCGGGGAGCTGTTTTTT
NA TRBJ1-3 TRBV19 NA CASSMFGGPGSGNTIYF TGTGCCAGTAGTATGTTCGGGGGGCCCGGCTCTGGAAACACCATATATTTT
NA TRBJ1-4 TRBV5-1 NA CASSLDPGVIEKLFF TGCGCCAGCAGCTTGGACCCAGGGGTGATCGAAAAACTGTTTTTT
NA TRBJ2-5 TRBV7-2 TRBD1 CASSSGQGARETQYF TGTGCCAGCAGCTCAGGACAGGGGGCGAGGGAGACCCAGTACTTC
NA TRBJ2-3 TRBV27 NA CASSPYRATDTQYF TGTGCCAGCAGCCCTTACAGGGCAACAGATACGCAGTATTTT
NA TRBJ1-3 TRBV3-1/TRBV3-2 NA CASSQRRSGNTIYF TGTGCCAGCAGCCAGAGGAGATCTGGAAACACCATATATTTT
NA TRBJ1-2 TRBV7-6 NA CASSLVTGGPHYGYTF TGTGCCAGCAGCTTAGTCACGGGGGGCCCCCACTATGGCTACACCTTC
NA TRBJ2-1 TRBV5-1 TRBD2 CASSLRKGLASGGEQFF TGCGCCAGCAGCTTGCGAAAAGGACTAGCGTCGGGCGGTGAGCAGTTCTTC
NA TRBJ2-4 TRBV19 TRBD2 CASSTGLADNKNIQYF TGTGCCAGTAGTACCGGACTAGCGGACAACAAAAACATTCAGTACTTC
NA TRBJ2-1 TRBV11-2 TRBD2 CASSHGTSSYEQFF TGTGCCAGCAGCCACGGGACTAGTTCGTATGAGCAGTTCTTC
NA TRBJ2-1 TRBV6-4 TRBD1 CASSAGQGGNEQFF TGTGCCAGCAGTGCGGGACAGGGTGGCAATGAGCAGTTCTTC
NA TRBJ2-3 TRBV10-2 TRBD2 CASSGTGGRDTQYF TGCGCCAGCAGTGGGACGGGGGGAAGGGATACGCAGTATTTT
once TRBJ2-2 TRBV11-2 NA CASSFSNTGELFF TGTGCCAGCAGCTTTAGTAACACCGGGGAGCTGTTTTTT
NA TRBJ2-1 TRBV27 TRBD2 CASTMAGRGGEQFF TGTGCCAGCACTATGGCTGGGCGGGGAGGGGAGCAGTTCTTC
NA TRBJ2-5 TRBV2 NA CAGRTKETQYF TGTGCCGGAAGGACTAAAGAGACCCAGTACTTC
NA TRBJ2-1 TRBV4-1 TRBD2 CASSQGTSGGTYNEQFF TGCGCCAGCAGCCAAGGGACTAGCGGGGGTACCTACAATGAGCAGTTCTTC
NA TRBJ2-1 TRBV29-1 NA CSVEVGGHYNEQFF TGCAGCGTTGAGGTCGGGGGGCATTACAATGAGCAGTTCTTC
NA TRBJ2-5 TRBV5-1 NA CASSLAGVQETQYF TGCGCCAGCAGCTTGGCAGGTGTTCAAGAGACCCAGTACTTC
NA TRBJ1-5 TRBV7-2 TRBD1 CASSLSGTGGWNQPQHF TGTGCCAGCAGCTTATCCGGGACAGGGGGTTGGAATCAGCCCCAGCATTTT
NA TRBJ1-6 TRBV6-9 TRBD1 CASSYGTDNSPLHF TGTGCCAGCAGTTACGGGACAGATAATTCACCCCTCCACTTT
NA TRBJ1-2 TRBV2 NA CASSNDRNYGYTF TGTGCCAGCAGCAATGACAGGAACTATGGCTACACCTTC